What follows are 8 T cell receptor delta chains derived from one specimen sequenced in a study of gamma-delta T cells after stem cell transplantation. TCRdb reprocessed the RT-PCR reads through CATT. The sample holds roughly 540 delta-chain clones, about 8.2% seen once. The specimen sequenced was gamma-delta T cells. These receptors all stem from a human donor. It is not recorded whose cells these are; they may come from a transplant donor.

This clone is judged medium-sized. The chain links TRDV1 to TRDJ1; the match to TRDD3 covers 7 bases. The V gene end was trimmed by 2 bases and the J gene end by 1 base; junction bases not matched to a gene: 25. CDR3 length equals 22 residues. Germline CDR1 reads TSWWSYY; CDR2 reads QGS. CDR3 residues: CALGESPISYYRGIRGTDKLIF. As DNA, the CDR3 is TGTGCTCTTGGGGAAAGCCCCATATCTTATTACCGGGGGATCAGGGGCACCGATAAACTCATCTTT.

A remark on this clone: TCRdb's entry gives the protein of a much larger clone, which mismatches this DNA's translation at residue 8, likely from a read error; the protein reported here is translated from the DNA. This sequence joins TRDV2 and TRDJ1; 7 bases map to TRDD3. The CDR3 covers 17 residues. V lost 2 bases, J lost 0 bases, and 11 bases stayed unmatched. Germline-derived CDR1 and CDR2 are GEAIGNYY and EKD. CDR3 region: CACDNVLRDTYTDKLIF. As DNA, the CDR3 is TGTGCCTGTGACAATGTACTGAGGGATACTTACACCGATAAACTCATCTTT.

By its share, this clone is medium-sized. The likely explanation is a read error, given a far larger clone one base away. The chain uses TRDV2 and TRDJ1; TRDD3 matches at 12 bases. The J segment lost 0 bases and the V segment lost 5 bases, leaving 9 bases of the junction unmatched. CDR3 length: 17 amino acids. Germline V lookup: CDR1 GEAIGNYY, CDR2 EKD. CDR3 nucleotide sequence: TGTGCCTGTGGCAATGTACTGGGGGATACTTACACCGATAAACTCATCTTT. Its translation: CACGNVLGDTYTDKLIF.

This clone came up a few times. The protein given by TCRdb reflects a much larger clone and differs at residue 4 from this DNA's translation, likely from a read error; the protein shown is the DNA's translation. The chain is built from TRDV2 and TRDJ1; TRDD3 aligns across 13 bases. The CDR3 consists of 20 residues. Germline assignment: CDR1 GEAIGNYY and CDR2 EKD. For the CDR3, the DNA is TGTGCCTGTGGCACCGTTTTACTGGGGGATACGCGTGGATACACCGATAAACTCATCTTT. The encoded protein is CACGTVLLGDTRGYTDKLIF.

By sample fraction, this clone is medium-sized. This likely came from a read error, as a far larger clone is one base away. The chain combines TRDV2 with TRDJ1, with 8 bases matching TRDD3. The CDR3 sequence is 14 residues long. Germline lookup yields CDR1 GEAIGNYY and CDR2 EKD. The CDR3 region is CACDTLGEHDKPIF. CDR3 nucleotide sequence: TGTGCCTGTGACACCCTGGGGGAGCACGATAAACCCATCTTT.

Points on this clone: A single base is all that separates this from a far larger clone, so a read error is likely. Different DNA sequences within this sample yield the same CDR3. The chain joins TRDV2 to TRDJ1; TRDD3 matches 10 bases. This CDR3 has 18 amino acids. The germline V gene has CDR1 GEAIGNYY and CDR2 EKD. The junction had 15 bases not matched to a gene; V was cut back by 1 base and J by 5 bases. CDR3: CACDTILGDSLETDKLIF. CDR3 DNA: TGTGCCTGTGACACTATACTGGGGGATTCCCTCGAGACTGATAAACTCATCTTT.

Note on this clone: A far larger clone is off by one base, so a read error is likely. Other DNA variants within this sample encode the same CDR3. The V and J genes are TRDV2 and TRDJ3, with 12 bases matching TRDD3. The CDR3 contains 22 residues. J lost 0 bases, V lost 1 base, and 12 bases had no gene match. CDR1 is GEAIGNYY and CDR2 is EKD in the germline V gene. CDR3 DNA sequence: TGTGCCTGTGACACAGCTGGGGGATACGGTGATGAGAGCTCCTGGGACACCCGACAGATGTTTTTC. Protein sequence: CACDTAGGYGDESSWDTRQMFF.

Within the sample, this clone is medium-sized. It is likely a read error: a sequence one base away is far more abundant. Additional DNA sequences in this sample encode the identical CDR3. This chain links TRDV2 with TRDJ3; 10 positions agree with TRDD3. The germline CDR1 and CDR2 sequences are GEAIGNYY and EKD. The CDR3 consists of 18 residues. The V and J ends lost 0 bases and 1 base, in that order; junction bases with no gene match: 2. As DNA, the CDR3 is TGTGCCTGTGACACCGTACTGGGGGATTCCTGGGACACCCGACAGATGTTTTTC. Amino acid sequence: CACDTVLGDSWDTRQMFF.